The 31 T cell receptor beta chains listed next were all sequenced from one sample in a study of CD8 T cells in Susac syndrome. Random hexamers were used to reverse transcribe the RNA input (0.5 to 1 ug). TCRdb used MiXCR to reprocess the immunoSEQ multiplex PCR reads, holding one entry per CDR3 protein. Of under 95,000 distinct CDR3 sequences listed, about 95% are singletons. The sample taken for sequencing was CD8+ T cells from PBMCs. Receptors were obtained from a human donor with Susac syndrome.

The chain is built from TRBV29-1 and TRBJ2-1, with 11 bases lining up with TRBD2. The V gene's germline CDR1 is SQVTM and CDR2 ANQGSEA. The CDR3 runs to 13 residues. The junction had 10 bases not matched to a gene; V was cut back by 8 bases and J by 10 bases. CDR3 in amino acids: CSTRTSGSREQFF. CDR3 nucleotide sequence: TGCAGCACTAGGACTAGCGGGTCCCGGGAGCAGTTCTTC.

The DNA for the CDR3 is TGTGCCACCAGCGGCCAGAAAACAGGGACAGGGACCTACAATGAGCAGTTCTTC. It translates to CATSGQKTGTGTYNEQFF. This chain uses TRBV15 with TRBJ2-1; 9 bases align to TRBD1. V shed 5 bases, J shed 2 bases, and the junction held 13 bases outside the gene matches. The germline gives CDR1 LNHNV, CDR2 YYDKDF (reference sequence). The length of the CDR3 is 18 residues.

This clonotype has only one observation. The CDR3 DNA reads as TGTGCCAGCATAAGGGGGGGTGAGCAGTTCTTC. Translating it yields CASIRGGEQFF. The chain couples TRBV5-4 to TRBJ2-1; D is possibly TRBD2 (7 bases). Germline CDR1 SGHNT, CDR2 YYREEE (reference sequence). Trimming left V 6 bases short and J 9 bases short, with 10 bases between. CDR3 length equals 11 residues.

The rearrangement links TRBV7-2 to TRBJ2-7; 7 bases are a match to TRBD2. The germline CDR1 and CDR2 sequences are SGHTA and FQGNSA. This CDR3 has 17 residues. V lost 1 base to trimming and J lost 4 bases; unmatched junction nucleotides: 13. The CDR3: CASSLVGLGEGQYEQYF. The CDR3 nucleotides read TGTGCCAGCAGCTTAGTGGGGTTGGGGGAGGGCCAGTACGAGCAGTACTTC.

CDR3 nucleotide sequence: TGTGCCAGCACCGGGGGTGAGCAGCCCCAGCATTTT. It translates to CASTGGEQPQHF. V gene TRBV7-9 combines with J gene TRBJ1-5, with a tentative D call TRBD1 (5 bases). Germline CDR1 is SEHNR and CDR2 is FQNEAQ (reference sequence). V was cut by 7 bases and J by 7 bases, with 11 bases left in between. There are 12 residues in the CDR3.

The chain carries TRBV7-9 and TRBJ2-1, with D possibly called TRBD1 or TRBD2 (6 bases each). V lost 2 bases and J lost 5, with 10 bases in between. Germline-derived CDR1 and CDR2 are SEHNR and FQNEAQ (reference sequence). The CDR3 is 14 amino acids. The DNA of the CDR3 is TGTGCCAGCAGCTTACGGCGGGACAACAATGAGCAGTTCTTC. Translation: CASSLRRDNNEQFF.

The chain uses TRBV20-1 and TRBJ2-2; D is undetermined. The CDR3 runs 11 residues. The V and J ends lost 5 bases and 0 bases respectively, with 1 base between them. CDR1 DFQATT and CDR2 SNEGSKA come from the germline V gene (reference sequence). The CDR3 spells CSAPNTGELFF. The CDR3 DNA reads TGCAGTGCTCCGAACACCGGGGAGCTGTTTTTT.

For this clonotype: A junction boundary mismatches the germline segment, possibly from a read error. This chain uses TRBV12-3 or TRBV12-4 with TRBJ2-1; the match to TRBD2 covers 10 bases. The CDR3 has 14 amino acids. The CDR3 region has the DNA TGTGCCAGCAGTCTAGCGGGAGTGGGCAATGAGCAGTTCTTC. Its translation is CASSLAGVGNEQFF.

A single count supports this clonotype. The chain is built from TRBV12-3 or TRBV12-4 and TRBJ1-5; D possibly corresponds to TRBD1 (5 bases). There are 17 residues in the CDR3. Trimming left V 3 bases short and J 2 bases short, with 17 bases between. CDR3 residues: CASSFGVGGKGNQPQHF. CDR3 DNA sequence: TGTGCCAGCAGTTTCGGAGTGGGGGGGAAGGGCAATCAGCCCCAGCATTTT.

The rearrangement uses TRBV7-3 and TRBJ2-3, with TRBD2 matching over 13 bases. The CDR3 runs to 15 residues. Germline V CDR1 and CDR2: SGHTA, FQGTGA. The junction had 3 bases not matched to a gene; V was cut back by 5 bases and J by 4 bases. The CDR3 DNA reads TGTGCCAGCAGCCGGACTAGCGGGAGTGCAGATACGCAGTATTTT. This sequence encodes CASSRTSGSADTQYF. Full variable domain (outside the CDR3, taken from reference TRBV7-3 and TRBJ2-3): GAGVSQTPSNKVTEKGKYVELRCDPISGHTALYWYRQSLGQGPEFLIYFQGTGAADDSGLPNDRFFAVRPEGSVSTLKIQRTERGDSAVYLCASSRTSGSADTQYFGPGTRLTVL.

This sequence joins TRBV20-1 and TRBJ2-1; 9 bases map to TRBD2. Per germline, CDR1 DFQATT and CDR2 SNEGSKA (reference sequence). CDR3 length: 15 residues. The V and J ends lost 3 bases and 0 bases, in that order; junction bases with no gene match: 3. CDR3 amino acids: CSASLAGVSYNEQFF. CDR3 coding DNA: TGCAGTGCTAGCTTAGCGGGAGTCTCCTACAATGAGCAGTTCTTC.

The rearrangement joins TRBV7-8 to TRBJ2-1, with TRBD2 matching over 9 bases. Trimming cost V 3 bases and J 0 bases; bases outside gene matches: 6. The CDR3 totals 17 residues. Germline V lookup: CDR1 SGHVS, CDR2 FQNEAQ. For the CDR3, the DNA is TGTGCCAGCAGCTTTAGCGGGAGCCCCTCCTCCTACAATGAGCAGTTCTTC. It encodes CASSFSGSPSSYNEQFF.

The chain recombines TRBV3-1 with TRBJ2-7; 7 nucleotides align to TRBD2. CDR3 length: 15 residues. CDR1 and CDR2 from the germline V gene are LGHDT and YNNKEL (reference sequence). After removal of 4 bases from V and 0 bases from J, the junction contained 6 bases not matched to a gene. CDR3 residues: CASSPSSGFSYEQYF. CDR3 bases: TGTGCCAGCAGCCCGTCTAGCGGTTTCTCCTACGAGCAGTACTTC.

This chain uses TRBV29-1 with TRBJ2-1; D gene ambiguous. This CDR3 contains 12 residues. Trimming stripped 0 bases from V and 9 bases from J, with 9 bases between. Germline lookup yields CDR1 SQVTM and CDR2 ANQGSEA. The chain's CDR3 is CSVEDLLGEQFF. The CDR3 nucleotides are TGCAGCGTTGAAGATCTCCTAGGTGAGCAGTTCTTC.

This clonotype was found a few times. The V gene is TRBV5-1, the J gene TRBJ2-7; D is possibly TRBD1 or TRBD2 (5 bases each). V was trimmed by 4 bases and J by 3 bases, leaving 23 bases between them. This CDR3 comprises 17 residues. Germline CDR1 is SGHRS and CDR2 is YFSETQ. In DNA form, the CDR3 reads TGCGCCAGCAGCGAGGGAACTTTGGTGACAGCTGACTACGAGCAGTACTTC. Translating gives CASSEGTLVTADYEQYF. Complete variable domain (other parts from reference TRBV5-1 and TRBJ2-7): KAGVTQTPRYLIKTRGQQVTLSCSPISGHRSVSWYQQTPGQGLQFLFEYFSETQRNKGNFPGRFSGRQFSNSRSEMNVSTLELGDSALYLCASSEGTLVTADYEQYFGPGTRLTVT.

The rearrangement uses TRBV19 and TRBJ2-7; D remains unclear. The CDR3 extends over 13 amino acids. Per germline, CDR1 LNHDA and CDR2 SQIVND (reference sequence). V gave up 9 bases and J gave up 6 bases, with 18 bases separating them. The CDR3 DNA reads as TGTGCCAGCGCCTATAGAGGCGGTGTCGAGCAGTACTTC. Protein product: CASAYRGGVEQYF.

The CDR3 reads CASSLVGNLDTEAFF. The CDR3 DNA reads TGCGCCAGCAGCTTGGTGGGCAACCTGGACACTGAAGCTTTCTTT. The chain is built from TRBV5-1 and TRBJ1-1; D is ambiguous. V was shortened by 0 bases and J by 3 bases, with 12 bases between the two germline ends. Germline CDR1 is SGHRS and CDR2 is YFSETQ. This CDR3 has 15 residues.

This clonotype was observed once. This chain connects TRBV15 to TRBJ2-5; TRBD2 might be the D (5 bases). Germline CDR1 is LNHNV and CDR2 is YYDKDF (reference sequence). The ends were cut back, 1 base at V and 2 bases at J, with 11 bases in the middle. CDR3 length: 15 residues. DNA for the CDR3: TGTGCCACCAGCAGAGCCCCCCGGGGACAAGAGACCCAGTACTTC. It encodes CATSRAPRGQETQYF.

This chain joins TRBV6-5 and TRBJ1-1; D uncertain. The CDR3 runs to 14 residues. Trimming cost V 0 bases and J 0 bases, with 5 bases left between them. Looked up from germline, CDR1 is MNHEY and CDR2 is SVGAGI. CDR3 protein: CASSYSDMNTEAFF. The CDR3 DNA follows: TGTGCCAGCAGTTACTCAGACATGAACACTGAAGCTTTCTTT.

The gene calls are TRBV6-5 and TRBJ2-3; possible D gene TRBD2, 5 bases. From germline, CDR1 is MNHEY and CDR2 SVGAGI. The CDR3 covers 13 residues. Trimming took off 7 bases at V and 2 bases at J, with 10 bases between the two ends. CDR3 sequence reads: CASTAAATDTQYF. The CDR3 DNA reads TGTGCCAGCACGGCAGCGGCCACAGATACGCAGTATTTT.

The J gene is TRBJ1-2, the V gene TRBV29-1; D might be TRBD1 (6 bases). Trimming removed 6 bases from V and 8 bases from J, with 16 bases in between. The CDR3 loop spans 12 amino acids. Germline V gene sequence: CDR1 SQVTM, CDR2 ANQGSEA. The CDR3 loop reads CSVPQGSGGYTF. In DNA, the CDR3 is TGCAGCGTACCACAGGGTTCGGGAGGCTACACCTTC. Full variable domain (remainder filled in from reference TRBV29-1 and TRBJ1-2): SAVISQKPSRDICQRGTSLTIQCQVDSQVTMMFWYRQQPGQSLTLIATANQGSEATYESGFVIDKFPISRPNLTFSTLTVSNMSPEDSSIYLCSVPQGSGGYTFGSGTRLTVV.

The CDR3 sequence is CASSPSRQAYEQYF. CDR3 coding DNA: TGCGCCAGCAGCCCCAGCCGTCAGGCCTACGAGCAGTACTTC. The V call is TRBV4-1, the J call TRBJ2-7; no reliable D call. Germline V gene data show CDR1 as MGHRA and CDR2 as YSYEKL. This CDR3 region has 14 residues. The V gene lost 4 bases and the J gene lost 2 bases, with 12 bases spanning the gap.

The chain uses TRBV20-1 and TRBJ1-5; the D gene is possibly TRBD1 (6 bases). The CDR3 covers 11 residues. Deletions cut 4 bases from V and 9 bases from J, with 10 bases between. Germline CDR1 is DFQATT and CDR2 is SNEGSKA (reference sequence). The CDR3 DNA reads as TGCAGTGCTAATATGGGGGCGCCCCAGCATTTT. It codes for CSANMGAPQHF.

The chain is built from TRBV9 and TRBJ1-1; a weak D match, TRBD1 (5 bases). Between the trimmed V and J ends, which lost 2 bases and 4 bases, there was a span of 15 bases. Germline V gives CDR1 SGDLS, CDR2 YYNGEE. The CDR3 covers 15 residues. CDR3 region: CASSVGGAGGTEAFF. The CDR3 bases are TGTGCCAGCAGCGTCGGCGGGGCGGGCGGCACTGAAGCTTTCTTT.

This sequence joins TRBV6-1 and TRBJ2-5; 8 bases line up with TRBD1. V shed 5 bases, J shed 2 bases, and the junction held 4 bases outside the gene matches. CDR3 length: 14 residues. Germline loops: CDR1 MNHNS, CDR2 SASEGT. Here the CDR3 DNA reads TGTGCCAGCAGTCGACAGGGGAGGCAAGAGACCCAGTACTTC. It specifies CASSRQGRQETQYF.

This rearrangement joins TRBV29-1 to TRBJ2-5; 7 positions match TRBD2. The CDR3 has 14 residues. The junction had 9 bases not matched to a gene; V was cut back by 1 base and J by 7 bases. Looked up from germline, CDR1 is SQVTM and CDR2 is ANQGSEA. CDR3 sequence: CSVEVPWLAATQYF. The DNA for the CDR3 is TGCAGCGTTGAAGTCCCGTGGCTAGCGGCGACCCAGTACTTC.

This chain joins TRBV7-9 and TRBJ2-1, with 11 bases matching TRBD2. In germline, CDR1 is SEHNR, CDR2 FQNEAQ (reference sequence). The CDR3 length is 17 residues. With 5 bases clipped from V and 2 bases from J, the junction kept 8 bases outside the gene matches. The CDR3 nucleotides are TGTGCCAGCAGCCTGCCGACTAGCGGGATGACCTACAATGAGCAGTTCTTC. It encodes CASSLPTSGMTYNEQFF.

The DNA of the CDR3 is TGTGCCAGCAGCCTTCAGGGGCGGGGAGGCTACACCTTC. Translated: CASSLQGRGGYTF. V gene TRBV7-2 combines with J gene TRBJ1-2, with D maybe TRBD1 (6 bases). The V end lost 5 bases, the J end lost 8 bases, and 15 bases lay between the germline ends. The germline V gene has CDR1 SGHTA and CDR2 FQGNSA. CDR3 length equals 13 residues.

The gene calls are TRBV20-1 and TRBJ2-7; TRBD2 matches 14 bases. Germline-derived CDR1 and CDR2 are DFQATT and SNEGSKA (reference sequence). This CDR3 has 15 amino acids. Losses at the gene ends were 5 bases for V and 4 bases for J; bases not matched to a gene: 7. CDR3 DNA: TGCAGTGCTTACGGACTAGCGGGAGGAGTATACGAGCAGTACTTC. Protein product: CSAYGLAGGVYEQYF.

V usage is TRBV20-1 and J usage is TRBJ1-2; perhaps TRBD1 as D (5 bases). This CDR3 comprises 15 residues. V was clipped by 0 bases and J by 6 bases, with 17 bases between them. Germline V gene lookup returns CDR1 DFQATT and CDR2 SNEGSKA (reference sequence). The CDR3, as DNA: TGCAGTGCTAGAGATCGGGCATCAACGGGGCATGGCTACACCTTC. Translated, it gives CSARDRASTGHGYTF.

The chain joins TRBV1 to TRBJ1-4; whether TRBD1, the table's D call, matches the DNA was not checked. TRBV1 is a recognized pseudogene. This CDR3 spans 15 amino acids. Here the CDR3 reads CTSSQENRGEEKLFF. The DNA for the CDR3 is TGCACCAGCAGCCAAGAGAACAGGGGGGAAGAAAAACTGTTTTTT.